Included here is one TCR beta chain sequence, with context. The data originate from a study of T cell responses to AZD1222 COVID-19 vaccine. Trimming removed 8 bases from V and 4 bases from J; junction bases left unmatched: 2. There are 13 residues in the CDR3. Germline-derived CDR1 and CDR2 are KGHSH and LQKENI. Profiled with immunoSEQ multiplex PCR; TCRdb holds only in-frame clones, not every one. The sample lists over 130,000 clones; about 91% were seen once. The chain has TRBV18 and TRBJ1-5, with TRBD1 matching over 10 bases. Specimen: peripheral blood, collected 28 days after the second AZD1222 dose. This TCR derives from an adult who received the AZD1222 COVID-19 vaccine. The CDR3 protein is CASRQGANQPQHF. CDR3 nucleotides: TGTGCCAGCCGACAGGGGGCTAATCAGCCCCAGCATTTT.